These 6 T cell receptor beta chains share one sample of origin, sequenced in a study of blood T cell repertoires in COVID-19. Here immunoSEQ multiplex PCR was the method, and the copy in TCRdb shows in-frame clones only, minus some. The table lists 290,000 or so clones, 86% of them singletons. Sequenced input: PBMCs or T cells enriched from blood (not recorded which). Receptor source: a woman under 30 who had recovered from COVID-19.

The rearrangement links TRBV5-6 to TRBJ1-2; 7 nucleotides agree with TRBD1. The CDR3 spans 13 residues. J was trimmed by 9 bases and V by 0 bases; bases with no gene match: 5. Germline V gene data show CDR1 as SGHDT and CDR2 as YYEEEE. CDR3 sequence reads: CASSLGTGWSYTF. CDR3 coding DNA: TGTGCCAGCAGCTTGGGGACAGGTTGGAGCTACACCTTC.

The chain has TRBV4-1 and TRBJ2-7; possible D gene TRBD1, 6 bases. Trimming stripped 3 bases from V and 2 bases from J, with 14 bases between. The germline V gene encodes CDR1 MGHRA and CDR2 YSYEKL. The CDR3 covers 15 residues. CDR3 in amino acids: CASSHQDSSAYEQYF. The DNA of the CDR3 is TGCGCCAGCAGCCACCAGGACAGTTCGGCCTACGAGCAGTACTTC.

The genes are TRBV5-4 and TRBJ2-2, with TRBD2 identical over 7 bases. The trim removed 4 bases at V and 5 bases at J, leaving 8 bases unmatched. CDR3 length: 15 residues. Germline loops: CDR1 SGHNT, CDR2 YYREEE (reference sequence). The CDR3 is CASSPVGAGTGELFF. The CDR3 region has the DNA TGTGCCAGCAGCCCCGTGGGAGCGGGAACCGGGGAGCTGTTTTTT. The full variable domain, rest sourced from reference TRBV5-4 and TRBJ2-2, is ETGVTQSPTHLIKTRGQQVTLRCSSQSGHNTVSWYQQALGQGPQFIFQYYREEENGRGNFPPRFSGLQFPNYSSELNVNALELDDSALYLCASSPVGAGTGELFFGEGSRLTVL.

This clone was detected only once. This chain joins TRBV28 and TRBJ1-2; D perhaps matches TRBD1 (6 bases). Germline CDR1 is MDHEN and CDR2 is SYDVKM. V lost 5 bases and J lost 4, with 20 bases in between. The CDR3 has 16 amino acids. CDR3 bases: TGTGCCAGCAGTCCCAGCGCGACGGGGGGCGGCTATGGCTACACCTTC. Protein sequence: CASSPSATGGGYGYTF.

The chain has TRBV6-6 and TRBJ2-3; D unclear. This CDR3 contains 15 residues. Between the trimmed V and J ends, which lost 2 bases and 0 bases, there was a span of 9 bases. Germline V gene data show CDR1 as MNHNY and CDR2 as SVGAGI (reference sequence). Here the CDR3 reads CASSYAVPSTDTQYF. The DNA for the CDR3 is TGTGCCAGCAGTTACGCAGTCCCTAGCACAGATACGCAGTATTTT.

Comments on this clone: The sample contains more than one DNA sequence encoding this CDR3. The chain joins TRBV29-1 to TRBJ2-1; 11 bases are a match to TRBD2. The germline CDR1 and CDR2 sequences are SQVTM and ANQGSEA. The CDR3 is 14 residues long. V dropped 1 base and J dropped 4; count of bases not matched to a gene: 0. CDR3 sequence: CSVEGLAGYNEQFF. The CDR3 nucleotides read TGCAGCGTTGAAGGACTAGCGGGATACAATGAGCAGTTCTTC.